This TCR beta chain was obtained from a study of early T cells in non-severe SARS-CoV-2 infection. Findings and limits, study-wide: CD4 and private specificities were missed by VDJdb matching, which favored anti-spike CD8 responses.

Using its own MiXCR run on the 5' RACE reads, TCRdb lists one record per CDR3 protein. The sample lists fewer than 45,000 distinct CDR3 sequences, nearly 10% occurring once. The ends were cut back, 5 bases at V and 5 bases at J, with 9 bases in the middle. The germline CDR1 and CDR2 sequences are SGHTA and FQGTGA. This CDR3 region has 13 residues. For this clonotype: What it binds is unknown.

The chain recombines TRBV7-3 with TRBJ2-2; D uncertain. The sequenced sample consisted of whole blood. The sequence was obtained from an adult who was a healthcare worker with PCR-confirmed SARS-CoV-2 infection or an uninfected control (not recorded which). CDR3 nucleotide sequence: TGTGCCAGCAGCCGCACCCGGACCGGGGAGCTGTTTTTT. Translating it yields CASSRTRTGELFF.